This is a list of T cell receptor beta chains from one sample in a study of regulatory T cells in long-lasting Graves disease. Via MiXCR, TCRdb re-called the multiplex PCR reads, giving one row per CDR3 protein. The table includes more than 300,000 distinct CDR3 sequences, less than 30% detected once. The sample here was peripheral blood mononuclear cells (PBMCs), taken when the disease was refractory, from a patient treated with antithyroid drugs. The source of these receptors is a woman aged 40 to 50 with Graves disease. The CDR3 runs from the conserved cysteine through the conserved F or W. D genes are given only for firm matches. Some rows have no size entry. The others give once, few or many, or a class for an expanded clone.

d_gene,abundance,v_gene,j_gene,CDR3aa,CDR3nt
-,-,TRBV29-1,TRBJ1-3,CSVELGAGGNTIYF,TGCAGCGTTGAGTTGGGGGCGGGCGGAAACACCATATATTTT
-,few,TRBV7-2,TRBJ2-2,CASSLRQITGELFF,TGTGCCAGCAGCTTACGACAGATCACCGGGGAGCTGTTTTTT
TRBD1,few,TRBV2,TRBJ1-5,CASSVAPTGPQQPQHF,TGTGCCAGCAGCGTAGCCCCGACAGGGCCGCAGCAGCCCCAGCATTTT
TRBD2,few,TRBV29-1,TRBJ2-7,CSGGDYLYEQYF,TGCAGCGGGGGGGACTACTTGTACGAGCAGTACTTC
-,many,TRBV28,TRBJ1-6,CASKAGGSPLHF,TGTGCCAGCAAGGCGGGTGGCTCACCCCTCCACTTT
TRBD2,many,TRBV6-2/TRBV6-3,TRBJ2-4,CASSFGLGRANKNIQYF,TGTGCCAGCAGTTTCGGATTGGGGAGGGCCAACAAAAACATTCAGTACTTC
TRBD2,-,TRBV7-9,TRBJ2-5,CASSLASTSGIETQYF,TGTGCCAGCAGCTTAGCGTCAACTAGCGGTATAGAGACCCAGTACTTC
TRBD2,-,TRBV5-1,TRBJ2-7,CASSMTSGFNGGEQYF,TGCGCCAGCAGCATGACTAGCGGGTTTAATGGTGGCGAGCAGTACTTC
-,few,TRBV2,TRBJ1-5,CASSVQGTQPQHF,TGTGCCAGCAGTGTACAAGGGACCCAGCCCCAGCATTTT
TRBD2,-,TRBV4-1,TRBJ2-1,CASSSREGRVDEQFF,TGCGCCAGCAGCTCGCGGGAGGGCCGCGTCGATGAGCAGTTCTTC
TRBD1,many,TRBV29-1,TRBJ1-4,CSVATGVGEKLFF,TGCAGCGTGGCGACAGGGGTTGGGGAAAAACTGTTTTTT
TRBD1,many,TRBV28,TRBJ2-5,CASSLSTGAIYF,TGTGCCAGCAGTTTGAGTACAGGGGCCATATACTTC
-,few,TRBV5-5,TRBJ1-5,CASSLGAVNQPQHF,TGTGCCAGCAGCTTGGGGGCAGTTAATCAGCCCCAGCATTTT
-,many,TRBV7-8,TRBJ2-2,CASSLALSSTNTGELFF,TGTGCCAGCAGCTTAGCGCTGTCTAGTACTAACACCGGGGAGCTGTTTTTT
TRBD2,few,TRBV5-6,TRBJ2-2,CASSRPGLAATGELFF,TGTGCCAGCAGCCGACCCGGACTAGCAGCCACCGGGGAGCTGTTTTTT
-,many,TRBV12-3/TRBV12-4,TRBJ2-7,CASSDNDRFYEQYF,TGTGCCAGCAGTGACAACGACAGATTCTACGAGCAGTACTTC